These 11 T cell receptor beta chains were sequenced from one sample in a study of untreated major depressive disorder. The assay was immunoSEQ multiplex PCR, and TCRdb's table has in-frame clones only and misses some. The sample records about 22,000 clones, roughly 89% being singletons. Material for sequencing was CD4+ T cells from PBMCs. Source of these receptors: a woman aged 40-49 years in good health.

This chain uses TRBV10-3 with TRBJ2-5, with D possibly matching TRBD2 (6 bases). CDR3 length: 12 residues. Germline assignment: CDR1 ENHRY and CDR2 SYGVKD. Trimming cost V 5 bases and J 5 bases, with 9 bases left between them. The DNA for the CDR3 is TGTGCCATCAGTAGCGGGTTGGAGACCCAGTACTTC. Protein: CAISSGLETQYF.

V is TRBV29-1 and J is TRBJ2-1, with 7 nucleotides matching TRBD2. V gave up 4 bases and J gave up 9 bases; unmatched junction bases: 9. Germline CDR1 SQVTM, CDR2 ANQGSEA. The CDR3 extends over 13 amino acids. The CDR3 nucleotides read TGCAGCGTTGGGGAGGGCTTCATGGGTGAGCAGTTCTTC. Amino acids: CSVGEGFMGEQFF.

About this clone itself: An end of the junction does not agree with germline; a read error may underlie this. CDR3 residues: CATVSGGSALYTEQFF. In DNA, the CDR3 is TGTGCCACGGTGAGTGGCGGGAGTGCCCTTTACACTGAGCAGTTCTTC. The gene calls are TRBV10-3 and TRBJ2-1, with 7 bases matching TRBD2. Per germline, CDR1 ENHRY and CDR2 SYGVKD. The CDR3 spans 16 residues.

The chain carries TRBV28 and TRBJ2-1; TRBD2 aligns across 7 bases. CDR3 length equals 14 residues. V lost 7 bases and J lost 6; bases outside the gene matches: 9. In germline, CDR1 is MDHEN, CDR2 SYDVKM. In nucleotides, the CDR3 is TGTGCCAGCAAATCCCGGACTAGTCTCAATGAGCAGTTCTTC. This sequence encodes CASKSRTSLNEQFF.

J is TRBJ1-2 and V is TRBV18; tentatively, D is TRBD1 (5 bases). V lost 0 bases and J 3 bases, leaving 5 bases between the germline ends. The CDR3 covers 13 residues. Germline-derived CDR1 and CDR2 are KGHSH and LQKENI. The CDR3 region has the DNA TGTGCCAGCTCACCACCGGGGGACTATGGCTACACCTTC. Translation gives CASSPPGDYGYTF.

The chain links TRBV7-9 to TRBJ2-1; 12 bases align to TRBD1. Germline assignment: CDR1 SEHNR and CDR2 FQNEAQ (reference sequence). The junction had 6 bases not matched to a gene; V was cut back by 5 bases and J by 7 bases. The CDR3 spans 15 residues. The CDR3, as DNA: TGTGCCAGCAGCCTGGGACAGGGGGCAGTTAATGAGCAGTTCTTC. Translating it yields CASSLGQGAVNEQFF. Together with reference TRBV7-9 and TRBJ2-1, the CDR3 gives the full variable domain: DTGVSQNPRHKITKRGQNVTFRCDPISEHNRLYWYRQTLGQGPEFLTYFQNEAQLEKSRLLSDRFSAERPKGSFSTLEIQRTEQGDSAMYLCASSLGQGAVNEQFFGPGTRLTVL.

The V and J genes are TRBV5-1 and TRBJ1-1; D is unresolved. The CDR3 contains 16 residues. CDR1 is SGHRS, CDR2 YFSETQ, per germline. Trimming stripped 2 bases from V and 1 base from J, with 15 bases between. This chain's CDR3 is CASSLQPGTENTEAFF. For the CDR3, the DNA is TGCGCCAGCAGCTTACAGCCGGGAACAGAGAACACTGAAGCTTTCTTT. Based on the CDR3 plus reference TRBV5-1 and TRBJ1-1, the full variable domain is KAGVTQTPRYLIKTRGQQVTLSCSPISGHRSVSWYQQTPGQGLQFLFEYFSETQRNKGNFPGRFSGRQFSNSRSEMNVSTLELGDSALYLCASSLQPGTENTEAFFGQGTRLTVV.

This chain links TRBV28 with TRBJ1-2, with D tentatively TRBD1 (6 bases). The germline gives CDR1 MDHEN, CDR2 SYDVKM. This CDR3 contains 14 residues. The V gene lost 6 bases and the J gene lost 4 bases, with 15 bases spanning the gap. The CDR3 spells CASSPINRAYGYTF. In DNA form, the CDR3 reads TGTGCCAGCAGCCCCATAAACAGGGCCTATGGCTACACCTTC.

CDR3 sequence (DNA): TGCGCCAGCAGTGAGTCCGCGGGAGACCCCTTCTACAATGAGCAGTTCTTC. This sequence encodes CASSESAGDPFYNEQFF. V usage is TRBV10-1 and J usage is TRBJ2-1; 7 bases are shared with TRBD2. CDR1 and CDR2 (germline): WNHNN, SYGVQD (reference sequence). Trimming removed 0 bases from V and 3 bases from J; junction bases left unmatched: 8. The CDR3 spans 17 residues.

The CDR3 DNA follows: TGTGCCAGCAGTGCCTTCCTTGACAGCTCCGGCGAGCAGTACGTC. Residues: CASSAFLDSSGEQYV. The V gene is TRBV6-1, the J gene TRBJ2-7, with D possibly being TRBD1 (5 bases). This CDR3 contains 15 residues. Trimming shortened V by 4 bases and J by 6 bases, and 19 bases separated the two germline ends. The germline V gene encodes CDR1 MNHNS and CDR2 SASEGT.

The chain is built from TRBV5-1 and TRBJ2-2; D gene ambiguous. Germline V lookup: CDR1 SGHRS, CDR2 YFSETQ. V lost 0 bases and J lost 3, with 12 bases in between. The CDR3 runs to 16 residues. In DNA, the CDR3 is TGCGCCAGCAGCTTGGGTGTGGGAAAACACACCGGGGAGCTGTTTTTT. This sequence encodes CASSLGVGKHTGELFF.